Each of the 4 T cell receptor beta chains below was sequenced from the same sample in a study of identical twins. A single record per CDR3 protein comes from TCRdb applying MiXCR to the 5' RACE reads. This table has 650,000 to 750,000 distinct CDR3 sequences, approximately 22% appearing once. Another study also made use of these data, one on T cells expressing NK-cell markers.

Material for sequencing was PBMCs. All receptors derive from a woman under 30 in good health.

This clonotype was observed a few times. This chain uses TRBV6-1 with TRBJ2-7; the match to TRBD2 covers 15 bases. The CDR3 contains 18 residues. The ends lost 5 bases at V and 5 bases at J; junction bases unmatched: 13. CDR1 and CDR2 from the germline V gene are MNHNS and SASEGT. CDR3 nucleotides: TGTGCCAGCAGTCTCGGACTAGCGGGAGGGCCGGGGTTCCACGAGCAGTACTTC. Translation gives CASSLGLAGGPGFHEQYF.

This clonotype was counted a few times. CDR3: CSARQGAKSYEQYF. The CDR3 DNA is TGCAGTGCTCGACAGGGGGCGAAGTCCTACGAGCAGTACTTC. This chain uses TRBV20-1 with TRBJ2-7, with TRBD1 matching over 10 bases. J lost 1 base, V lost 5 bases, and 5 bases had no gene match. Germline V gives CDR1 DFQATT, CDR2 SNEGSKA (reference sequence). The CDR3 extends over 14 amino acids.

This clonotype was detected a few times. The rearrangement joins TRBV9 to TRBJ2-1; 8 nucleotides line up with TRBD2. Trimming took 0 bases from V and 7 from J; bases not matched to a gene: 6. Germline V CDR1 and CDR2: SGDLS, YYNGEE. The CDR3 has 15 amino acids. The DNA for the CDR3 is TGTGCCAGCAGCGTAGCAGCGGGAGACGCGAATGAGCAGTTCTTC. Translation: CASSVAAGDANEQFF.

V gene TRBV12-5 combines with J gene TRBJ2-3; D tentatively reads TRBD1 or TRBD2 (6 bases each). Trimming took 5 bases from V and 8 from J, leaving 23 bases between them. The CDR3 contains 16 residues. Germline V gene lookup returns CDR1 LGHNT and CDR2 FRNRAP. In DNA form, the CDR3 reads TGTGCTAGTGGTCCCTCTCCCTCCTGGGGGGCAGGTACGCAGTATTTT. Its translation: CASGPSPSWGAGTQYF.